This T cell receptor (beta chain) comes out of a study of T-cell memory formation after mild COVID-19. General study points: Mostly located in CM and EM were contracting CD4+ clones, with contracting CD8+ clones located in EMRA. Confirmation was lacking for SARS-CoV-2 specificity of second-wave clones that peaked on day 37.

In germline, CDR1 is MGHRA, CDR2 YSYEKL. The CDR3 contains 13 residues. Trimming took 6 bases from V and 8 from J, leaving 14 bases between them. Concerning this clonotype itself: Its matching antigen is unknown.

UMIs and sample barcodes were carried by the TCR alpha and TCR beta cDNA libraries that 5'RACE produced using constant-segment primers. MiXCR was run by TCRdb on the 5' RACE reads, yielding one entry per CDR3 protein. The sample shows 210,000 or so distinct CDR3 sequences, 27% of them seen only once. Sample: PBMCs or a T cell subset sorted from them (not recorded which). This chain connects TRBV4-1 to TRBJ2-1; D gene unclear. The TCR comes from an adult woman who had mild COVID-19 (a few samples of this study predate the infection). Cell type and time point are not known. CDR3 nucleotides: TGCGCCAGCAGTGGTAGGAGTGGAGATGAGCAGTTCTTC. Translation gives CASSGRSGDEQFF.